The rows below give T cell receptor beta chains drawn from one sample of a study of cytomegalovirus exposure and HLA in healthy donors. Clones were read by immunoSEQ multiplex PCR, and TCRdb kept only the in-frame ones, dropping some. Of some 120,000 clones listed, 65% to 80% were seen once; the top ten hold 4.8%. The sample taken for sequencing was PBMCs. The receptors were gathered from a young man in good health and CMV-seropositive. The CDR3 runs from the conserved cysteine through the conserved F or W. The D gene is left open where the match is weak. Part of the rows lack a size; the others show once, few, many or a class for expanded clones.

.	.	14	TRBV19	TRBJ1-5	CASRPDSVGQPQHF	TGTGCCAGTAGGCCCGACAGCGTCGGACAGCCCCAGCATTTT
.	TRBD1	14	TRBV6-6	TRBJ2-2	CASSPYRGTGELFF	TGTGCCAGCAGCCCCTACAGGGGCACCGGGGAGCTGTTTTTT
.	.	14	TRBV28	TRBJ2-6	CAISRGSGANVLTF	TGTGCCATCTCGCGAGGCTCTGGGGCCAACGTCCTGACTTTC
.	TRBD2	14	TRBV15	TRBJ2-3	CATSSWTSADTQYF	TGTGCCACCAGCTCCTGGACTAGCGCAGATACGCAGTATTTT
.	TRBD2	14	TRBV9	TRBJ2-7	CASSARDYSYEQYF	TGTGCCAGCAGCGCTAGGGACTACTCCTACGAGCAGTACTTC
few	TRBD1	18	TRBV5-1	TRBJ1-1	CASSLGYGTGGRETEAFF	TGCGCCAGCAGCTTGGGCTACGGGACAGGGGGCCGGGAAACTGAAGCTTTCTTT
.	.	14	TRBV30	TRBJ1-5	CAWSGTGSTGPQHF	TGTGCCTGGAGTGGAACAGGCTCGACGGGGCCCCAGCATTTT
few	.	15	TRBV28	TRBJ1-5	CASSLFRQGNQPQHF	TGTGCCAGCAGTTTATTCCGGCAGGGTAATCAGCCCCAGCATTTT
.	.	14	TRBV23-1	TRBJ2-1	CASSQGARADEQFF	TGCGCCAGCAGTCAAGGAGCGCGGGCCGATGAGCAGTTCTTC
.	.	14	TRBV5-1	TRBJ2-2	CASSVGQNTGELFF	TGCGCCAGCAGCGTGGGACAGAACACCGGGGAGCTGTTTTTT
.	.	16	TRBV28	TRBJ1-2	CASSSRRTPTNYGYTF	TGTGCCAGCAGTTCCCGTCGGACACCTACTAACTATGGCTACACCTTC
few	.	16	TRBV4-1	TRBJ1-4	CASSLSDRPAQEKLFF	TGCGCCAGCAGCCTTAGCGACCGCCCAGCACAGGAAAAACTGTTTTTT
.	.	14	TRBV5-1	TRBJ2-1	CASSAQDFYNEQFF	TGCGCCAGCAGCGCACAGGATTTCTACAATGAGCAGTTCTTC
.	TRBD1	16	TRBV5-1	TRBJ1-1	CASSSDRRQVNTEAFF	TGCGCCAGCAGCTCGGACAGGAGGCAGGTGAACACTGAAGCTTTCTTT
once	.	15	TRBV7-2	TRBJ1-5	CASSLDAISNQPQHF	TGTGCCAGCAGCTTAGACGCGATAAGCAATCAGCCCCAGCATTTT
.	TRBD2	15	TRBV6-1	TRBJ2-7	CASTRMGGTAYEQYF	TGTGCCAGCACCAGAATGGGAGGGACGGCCTACGAGCAGTACTTC
.	TRBD1	13	TRBV29-1	TRBJ1-2	CSAADRVRYGYPF	TGCAGCGCCGCGGACAGGGTCCGCTATGGCTACCCCTTC
.	TRBD1	13	TRBV2	TRBJ2-7	CASRIRQGGEQYF	TGTGCCAGCCGGATCAGACAGGGCGGGGAGCAGTACTTC
.	TRBD1	15	TRBV7-9	TRBJ1-2	CASSLAPGQLYGYTF	TGTGCCAGCAGCTTAGCCCCGGGACAGCTCTATGGCTACACCTTC
.	TRBD1	19	TRBV7-6	TRBJ2-2	CASSSSPPGQGAFTGELFF	TGTGCCAGCAGCTCGTCCCCTCCGGGACAGGGGGCTTTCACCGGGGAGCTGTTTTTT
.	.	14	TRBV6-5	TRBJ2-1	CASSPNRVRNEQFF	TGTGCCAGCAGTCCTAACAGGGTGCGGAATGAGCAGTTCTTC
.	.	14	TRBV10-2	TRBJ2-1	CASSLSGPKSEQFF	TGCGCCAGCAGTCTTAGCGGCCCTAAGAGTGAGCAGTTCTTC
.	.	15	TRBV19	TRBJ1-3	CASSIEVFAGNTIYF	TGTGCCAGTAGTATCGAGGTATTCGCGGGAAACACCATATATTTT
.	TRBD1	14	TRBV2	TRBJ1-4	CASRVNRGMRELFF	TGTGCCAGCAGGGTGAACAGGGGGATGAGGGAACTGTTTTTT
.	.	16	TRBV5-4	TRBJ2-2	CASSRDSAANTGELFF	TGTGCCAGCAGCAGAGACAGCGCCGCGAACACCGGGGAGCTGTTTTTT
.	TRBD1	13	TRBV23-1	TRBJ2-7	CASNGTGDCEQYF	TGCGCCAGCAATGGGACAGGGGATTGCGAGCAGTACTTC
.	TRBD2	17	TRBV19	TRBJ2-3	CASSIVWGGESTDTQYF	TGTGCCAGTAGTATAGTATGGGGGGGAGAGAGCACAGATACGCAGTATTTT
.	.	13	TRBV6-5	TRBJ1-2	CASSKTENRGYPF	TGTGCCAGCAGTAAGACGGAAAATAGGGGCTACCCCTTC
few	TRBD1	13	TRBV30	TRBJ2-3	CAWNTGATDTQYF	TGTGCCTGGAACACAGGGGCGACAGATACGCAGTATTTT
few	TRBD1	14	TRBV28	TRBJ2-4	CASRLGTVENIQYF	TGTGCCAGCAGGCTGGGGACAGTTGAAAACATTCAGTACTTC
.	TRBD1	14	TRBV5-1	TRBJ1-2	CASSWDSFAYGYTF	TGCGCCAGCAGCTGGGACAGCTTTGCCTATGGCTACACCTTC
once	TRBD2	14	TRBV30	TRBJ2-3	CAWTAGGGTDTQYF	TGTGCCTGGACCGCGGGGGGGGGCACAGATACGCAGTATTTT
.	.	14	TRBV5-4	TRBJ1-1	CASSWAAEEFEAFF	TGTGCCAGCAGCTGGGCGGCGGAGGAGTTTGAAGCTTTCTTT
.	TRBD1	16	TRBV28	TRBJ2-3	CASRSDRGRGLDTQYF	TGTGCCAGCCGGTCCGACAGGGGCCGGGGGTTAGATACGCAGTATTTT
.	.	12	TRBV5-8	TRBJ1-2	CASSPDSYGYTF	TGTGCCAGCAGCCCGGACAGCTATGGCTACACCTTC
.	TRBD1	13	TRBV6-1	TRBJ1-2	CASRSDRAYGYTF	TGTGCCAGCAGGTCGGACAGGGCTTATGGCTACACCTTC
.	.	12	TRBV5-4	TRBJ1-2	CASSLDSSRYTF	TGTGCCAGCAGCTTGGACAGCAGCCGCTACACCTTC
.	.	14	TRBV7-9	TRBJ1-1	CASRDLRANTEAFF	TGTGCCAGCAGAGACCTCAGGGCGAACACTGAAGCTTTCTTT
once	TRBD1	15	TRBV6-5	TRBJ2-2	CASSYGTGGSGELFF	TGTGCCAGCAGTTACGGGACAGGGGGGTCCGGGGAGCTGTTTTTT
.	TRBD1	15	TRBV4-1	TRBJ1-5	CASSQEGQLSWPQHF	TGCGCCAGCAGCCAGGAGGGACAGTTATCATGGCCCCAGCATTTT